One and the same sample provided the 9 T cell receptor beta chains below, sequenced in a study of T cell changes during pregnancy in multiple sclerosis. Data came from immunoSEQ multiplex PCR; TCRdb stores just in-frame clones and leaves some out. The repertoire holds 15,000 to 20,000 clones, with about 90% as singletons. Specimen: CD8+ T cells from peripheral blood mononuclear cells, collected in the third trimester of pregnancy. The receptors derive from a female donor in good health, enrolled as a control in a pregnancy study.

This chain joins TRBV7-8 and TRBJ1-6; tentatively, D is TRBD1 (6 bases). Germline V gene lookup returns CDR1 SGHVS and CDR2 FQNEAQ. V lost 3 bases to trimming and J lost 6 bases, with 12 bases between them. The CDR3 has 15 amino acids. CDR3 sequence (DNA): TGTGCCAGCAGCTTTAAGGCAGGGGCTAATTCACCCCTCCACTTT. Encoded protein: CASSFKAGANSPLHF. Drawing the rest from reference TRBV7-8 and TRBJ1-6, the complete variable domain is GAGVSQSPRYKVAKRGQDVALRCDPISGHVSLFWYQQALGQGPEFLTYFQNEAQLDKSGLPSDRFFAERPEGSVSTLKIQRTQQEDSAVYLCASSFKAGANSPLHFGNGTRLTVT.

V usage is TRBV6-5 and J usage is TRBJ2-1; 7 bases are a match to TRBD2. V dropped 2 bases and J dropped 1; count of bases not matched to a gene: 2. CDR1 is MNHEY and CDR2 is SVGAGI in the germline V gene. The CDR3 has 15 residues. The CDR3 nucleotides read TGTGCCAGCAGTTACAACGGGGGGTCCTACAATGAGCAGTTCTTC. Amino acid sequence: CASSYNGGSYNEQFF.

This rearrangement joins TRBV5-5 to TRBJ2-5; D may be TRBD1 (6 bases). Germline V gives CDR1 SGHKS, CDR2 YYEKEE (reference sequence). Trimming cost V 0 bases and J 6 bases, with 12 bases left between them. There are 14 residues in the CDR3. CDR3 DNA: TGTGCCAGCAGCTTGGCGTTAGGGGGTCAGACCCAGTACTTC. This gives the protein CASSLALGGQTQYF.

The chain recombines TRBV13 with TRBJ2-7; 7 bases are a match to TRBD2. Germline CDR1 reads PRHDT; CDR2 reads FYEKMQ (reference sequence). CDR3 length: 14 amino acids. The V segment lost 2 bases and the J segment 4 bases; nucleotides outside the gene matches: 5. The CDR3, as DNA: TGTGCCAGCAGCTTACCGCCCGGGGGGTACGAGCAGTACTTC. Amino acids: CASSLPPGGYEQYF.

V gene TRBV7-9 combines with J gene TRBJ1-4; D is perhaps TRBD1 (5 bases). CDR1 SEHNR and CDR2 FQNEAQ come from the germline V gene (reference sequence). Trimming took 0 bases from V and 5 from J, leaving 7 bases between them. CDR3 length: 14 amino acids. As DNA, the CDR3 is TGTGCCAGCAGCTTAGCCGGACAAAATGAAAAACTGTTTTTT. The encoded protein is CASSLAGQNEKLFF.

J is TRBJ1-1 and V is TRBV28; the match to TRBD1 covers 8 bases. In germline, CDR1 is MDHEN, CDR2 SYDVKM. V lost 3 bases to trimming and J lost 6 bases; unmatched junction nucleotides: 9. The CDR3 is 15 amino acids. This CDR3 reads CASSFHMTGAAEAFF. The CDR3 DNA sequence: TGTGCCAGCAGTTTCCATATGACAGGGGCGGCTGAAGCTTTCTTT. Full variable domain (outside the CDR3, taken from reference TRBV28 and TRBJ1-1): DVKVTQSSRYLVKRTGEKVFLECVQDMDHENMFWYRQDPGLGLRLIYFSYDVKMKEKGDIPEGYSVSREKKERFSLILESASTNQTSMYLCASSFHMTGAAEAFFGQGTRLTVV.

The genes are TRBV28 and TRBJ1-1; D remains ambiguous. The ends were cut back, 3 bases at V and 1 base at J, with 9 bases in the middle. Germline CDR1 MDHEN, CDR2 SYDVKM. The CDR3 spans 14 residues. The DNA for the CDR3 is TGTGCCAGCAGTTTGACGACGGGGAACACTGAAGCTTTCTTT. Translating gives CASSLTTGNTEAFF.

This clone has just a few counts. The CDR3 DNA follows: TGTGCCAGCAGCTTAGTGGGTGGGGGGGCCATTCAGTACTTC. As protein: CASSLVGGGAIQYF. This rearrangement joins TRBV7-9 to TRBJ2-4, with a tentative D call TRBD2 (7 bases). V was cut by 1 base and J by 9 bases, with 13 bases left in between. The CDR3 covers 14 residues. Germline CDR1 and CDR2: SEHNR and FQNEAQ (reference sequence).

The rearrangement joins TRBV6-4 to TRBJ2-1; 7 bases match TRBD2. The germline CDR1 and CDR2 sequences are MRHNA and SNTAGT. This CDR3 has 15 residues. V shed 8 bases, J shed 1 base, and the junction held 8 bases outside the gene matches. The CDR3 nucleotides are TGTGCCAGCGGTGGGGGGGAGGCGTCCTACAATGAGCAGTTCTTC. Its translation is CASGGGEASYNEQFF.